These 5 T cell receptor beta chains were all obtained from the same sample, sequenced in a study of blood T cell repertoires in COVID-19. Clones were sequenced by immunoSEQ multiplex PCR, and TCRdb holds only the in-frame ones, with some missing. The sample yields under 65,000 clones, roughly 91% seen once. Sequencing was performed on peripheral blood. The receptors were sampled from a human donor in a cohort sampled during active COVID-19.

The chain uses TRBV24-1 and TRBJ2-7; TRBD1 matches 10 bases. Germline values: CDR1 KGHDR, CDR2 SFDVKD. With V trimmed by 6 bases and J by 5 bases, 6 bases remained unmatched. The length of the CDR3 is 14 residues. The CDR3 is CATSSGTGDNEQYF. The CDR3 coding sequence is TGTGCCACCAGTTCCGGGACAGGGGACAACGAGCAGTACTTC.

The genes are TRBV27 and TRBJ1-5, with 7 bases matching TRBD1. V lost 5 bases to trimming and J lost 6 bases; unmatched junction nucleotides: 7. The CDR3 is 14 residues long. Germline-derived CDR1 and CDR2 are MNHEY and SMNVEV (reference sequence). In DNA, the CDR3 is TGTGCCAGCAGTATGACAGGGTTTGGTCAGCCCCAGCATTTT. Encoded protein: CASSMTGFGQPQHF.

The chain employs TRBV6-5 and TRBJ2-4; 7 bases fit TRBD1. The CDR3 has 12 residues. The V and J ends lost 6 bases and 11 bases, in that order; junction bases with no gene match: 7. Per germline, CDR1 MNHEY and CDR2 SVGAGI. CDR3 nucleotides: TGTGCCAGCAGATCGGACAGGTCCCTTCAGTACTTC. It codes for CASRSDRSLQYF.

This chain joins TRBV12-5 and TRBJ2-4; perhaps TRBD2 as D (6 bases). Germline V CDR1 and CDR2: LGHNT, FRNRAP. The CDR3 extends over 17 amino acids. Deletions cut 2 bases from V and 4 bases from J, with 18 bases between. CDR3 coding DNA: TGTGCTAGTGGTTTGCCGGGCGGGGAGTCTTTAAAAAACATTCAGTACTTC. Its translation is CASGLPGGESLKNIQYF.

The chain joins TRBV19 to TRBJ2-1; TRBD2 is a possible D gene (5 bases). Per germline, CDR1 LNHDA and CDR2 SQIVND (reference sequence). CDR3 length equals 14 residues. Trimming pared 7 bases from V and 2 bases from J, leaving 12 bases between. This CDR3 is CASTDGGPYNEQFF. The CDR3 DNA reads TGTGCCAGTACGGACGGAGGACCCTACAATGAGCAGTTCTTC.